This T cell receptor beta chain was recovered during a study of shared clonotypes between healthy human individuals. The CDR3 has 21 amino acids. Per the germline V gene, CDR1 is SGHVT and CDR2 is SQSDAQ. V lost 1 base and J 0 bases, leaving 24 bases between the germline ends. Terminally differentiated effector memory CD45RA+ cells were excluded from the naive CD8 cells, which were CD45RO-negative and positively selected for CCR7. The protocol was immunoSEQ multiplex PCR, while the TCRdb copy is restricted to in-frame clones and leaves out a portion. Of just over 2,000,000 clones detected, roughly 94% appear once; the ten largest clones hold approximately 1.2%.

The source is a man between 18 and 29 years old in good health. V gene TRBV7-4 combines with J gene TRBJ1-4; no clear D gene. Input material: naive CD8+ T cells sorted from blood. The CDR3 DNA reads as TGTGCCAGCAGCTTAGAAAACGTTGGCAGGACGCTACCGACAACTAATGAAAAACTGTTTTTT. This sequence encodes CASSLENVGRTLPTTNEKLFF.